The clone carrying this T cell receptor (beta chain) has only a few counts. TCRdb processed the 5' RACE reads anew with MiXCR; each CDR3 protein has one entry. The sample includes more than 60,000 distinct CDR3 sequences, less than 5.5% of them seen just once. This sample is drawn from a study of early T cells in non-severe SARS-CoV-2 infection. The CDR3 contains 15 residues. Deletions cut 0 bases from V and 5 bases from J, with 13 bases between. Germline V gives CDR1 SEHNR, CDR2 FQNEAQ (reference sequence). This sequence joins TRBV7-9 and TRBJ1-1; D perhaps matches TRBD1 (5 bases). Sequencing was done on a sample of whole blood. This sequence originates from an adult who was a healthcare worker with PCR-confirmed SARS-CoV-2 infection or an uninfected control (not recorded which). The CDR3 region is CASSLASGQGTEAFF. The CDR3 nucleotides are TGTGCCAGCAGCTTAGCGTCGGGGCAGGGTACTGAAGCTTTCTTT.